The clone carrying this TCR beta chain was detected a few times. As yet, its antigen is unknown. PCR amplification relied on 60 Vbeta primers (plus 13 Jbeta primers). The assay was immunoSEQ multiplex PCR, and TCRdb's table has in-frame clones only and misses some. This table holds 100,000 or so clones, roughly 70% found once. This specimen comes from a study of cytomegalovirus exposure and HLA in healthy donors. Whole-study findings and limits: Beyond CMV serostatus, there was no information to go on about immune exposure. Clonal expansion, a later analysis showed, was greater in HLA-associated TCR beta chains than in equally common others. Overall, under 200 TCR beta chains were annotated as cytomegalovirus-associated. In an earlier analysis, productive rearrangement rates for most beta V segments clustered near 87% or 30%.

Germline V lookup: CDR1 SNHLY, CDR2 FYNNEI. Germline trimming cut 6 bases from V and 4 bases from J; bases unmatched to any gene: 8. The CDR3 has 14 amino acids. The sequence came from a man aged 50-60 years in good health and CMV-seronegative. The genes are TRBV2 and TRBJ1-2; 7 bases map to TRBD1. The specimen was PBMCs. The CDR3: CASSTGQFLYGYTF. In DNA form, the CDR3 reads TGTGCCAGCAGCACGGGACAGTTTCTCTATGGCTACACCTTC.